There are a few counts of the clone carrying this TCR beta chain. The sample is drawn from a study of cytotoxic CD8 clonotypes in ibrutinib-treated CLL. With 1 base removed from V and 4 bases from J, the gap between germline ends came to 17 bases. Looked up from germline, CDR1 is SGHVS and CDR2 is FQNEAQ. This CDR3 spans 17 amino acids. Clones were read by immunoSEQ multiplex PCR, and TCRdb kept only the in-frame ones, dropping some. This sample has some 30,000 clones; around 76% occur once, and the top ten carry roughly 48%. The sequence came from a human donor with chronic lymphocytic leukemia. The rearrangement links TRBV7-8 to TRBJ2-1; D not certain. The sample in question was PBMCs, obtained after 36 months of ibrutinib treatment. The CDR3 bases are TGTGCCAGCAGCTTAGATCCGGCAGGACCCTTATACAATGAGCAGTTCTTC. Its protein is CASSLDPAGPLYNEQFF.